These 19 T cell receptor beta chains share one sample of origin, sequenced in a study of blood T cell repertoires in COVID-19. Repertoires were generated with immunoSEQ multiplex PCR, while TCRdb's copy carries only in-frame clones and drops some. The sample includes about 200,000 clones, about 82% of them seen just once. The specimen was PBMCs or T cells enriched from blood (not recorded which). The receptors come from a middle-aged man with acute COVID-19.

CDR3 region: CASSEGRRREQYF. Written as DNA, the CDR3 is TGTGCCAGCAGTGAAGGTCGGAGACGGGAGCAGTACTTC. The J gene is TRBJ2-7, the V gene TRBV2, with D uncertain. The germline V and J ends were trimmed by 1 base and 7 bases, with 11 bases remaining between them. Per germline, CDR1 SNHLY and CDR2 FYNNEI. The CDR3 contains 13 residues.

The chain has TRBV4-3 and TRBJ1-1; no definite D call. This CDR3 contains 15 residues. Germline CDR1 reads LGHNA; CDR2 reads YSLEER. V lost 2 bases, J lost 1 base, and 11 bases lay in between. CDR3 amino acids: CASSQSGRGNTEAFF. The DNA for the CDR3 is TGCGCCAGCAGCCAATCAGGACGGGGGAACACTGAAGCTTTCTTT.

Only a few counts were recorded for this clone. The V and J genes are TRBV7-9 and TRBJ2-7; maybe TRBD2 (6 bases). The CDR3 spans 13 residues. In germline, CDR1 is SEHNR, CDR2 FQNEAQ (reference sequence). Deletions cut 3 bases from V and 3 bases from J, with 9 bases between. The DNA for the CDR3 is TGTGCCAGCAGCTTTCGACTAGACTACGAGCAGTACTTC. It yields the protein CASSFRLDYEQYF.

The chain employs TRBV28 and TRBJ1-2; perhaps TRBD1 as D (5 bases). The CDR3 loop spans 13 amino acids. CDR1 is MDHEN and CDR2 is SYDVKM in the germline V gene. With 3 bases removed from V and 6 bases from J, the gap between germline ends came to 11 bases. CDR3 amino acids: CASSFRRGDGYTF. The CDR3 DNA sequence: TGTGCCAGCAGTTTTAGAAGGGGCGATGGCTACACCTTC.

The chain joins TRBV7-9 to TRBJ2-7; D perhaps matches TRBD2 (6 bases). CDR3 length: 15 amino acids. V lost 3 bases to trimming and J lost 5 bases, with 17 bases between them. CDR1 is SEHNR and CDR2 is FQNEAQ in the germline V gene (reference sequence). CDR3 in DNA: TGTGCCAGCAGCTTCCGGGACGGAGGGATTGACGAGCAGTACTTC. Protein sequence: CASSFRDGGIDEQYF. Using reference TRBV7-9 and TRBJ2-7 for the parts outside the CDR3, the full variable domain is DTGVSQNPRHKITKRGQNVTFRCDPISEHNRLYWYRQTLGQGPEFLTYFQNEAQLEKSRLLSDRFSAERPKGSFSTLEIQRTEQGDSAMYLCASSFRDGGIDEQYFGPGTRLTVT.

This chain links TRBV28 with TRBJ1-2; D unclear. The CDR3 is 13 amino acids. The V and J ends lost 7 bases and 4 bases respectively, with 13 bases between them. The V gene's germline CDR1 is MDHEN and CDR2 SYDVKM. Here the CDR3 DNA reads TGTGCCAGCAACCCCGGGTCCCTCTATGGCTACACCTTC. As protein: CASNPGSLYGYTF.

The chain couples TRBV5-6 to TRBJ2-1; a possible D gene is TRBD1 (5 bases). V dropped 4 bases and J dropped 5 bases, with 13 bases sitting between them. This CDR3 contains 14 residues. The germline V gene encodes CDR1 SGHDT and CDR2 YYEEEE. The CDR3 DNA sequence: TGTGCCAGCAGCCCCTGGGGCGGAGACAATGAGCAGTTCTTC. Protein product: CASSPWGGDNEQFF.

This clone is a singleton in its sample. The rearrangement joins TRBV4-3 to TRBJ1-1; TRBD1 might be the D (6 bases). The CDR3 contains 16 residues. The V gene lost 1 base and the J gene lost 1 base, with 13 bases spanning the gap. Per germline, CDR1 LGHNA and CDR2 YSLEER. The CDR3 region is CASSQVAGTPNTEAFF. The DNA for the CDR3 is TGCGCCAGCAGCCAAGTCGCCGGGACACCGAACACTGAAGCTTTCTTT.

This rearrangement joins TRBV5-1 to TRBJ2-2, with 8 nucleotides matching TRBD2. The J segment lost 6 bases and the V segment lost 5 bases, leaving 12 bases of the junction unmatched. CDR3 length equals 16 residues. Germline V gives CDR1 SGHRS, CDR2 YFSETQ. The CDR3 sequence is CASSGGSGIGAGELFF. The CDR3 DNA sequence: TGCGCCAGCAGTGGAGGTAGCGGGATAGGGGCCGGGGAGCTGTTTTTT. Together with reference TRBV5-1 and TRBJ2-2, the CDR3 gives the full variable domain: KAGVTQTPRYLIKTRGQQVTLSCSPISGHRSVSWYQQTPGQGLQFLFEYFSETQRNKGNFPGRFSGRQFSNSRSEMNVSTLELGDSALYLCASSGGSGIGAGELFFGEGSRLTVL.

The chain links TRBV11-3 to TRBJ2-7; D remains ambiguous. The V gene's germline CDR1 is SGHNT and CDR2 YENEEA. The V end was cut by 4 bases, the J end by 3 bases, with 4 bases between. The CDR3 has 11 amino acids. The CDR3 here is CASSYLYEQYF. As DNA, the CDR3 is TGTGCCAGCAGCTATCTCTACGAGCAGTACTTC.

In DNA, the CDR3 is TGTGCCAGCAGCTTAGCGACAGGGAGCGGCTACGAGCAGTACTTC. This codes for CASSLATGSGYEQYF. The gene calls are TRBV7-9 and TRBJ2-7; 7 bases agree with TRBD1. Germline V gene lookup returns CDR1 SEHNR and CDR2 FQNEAQ (reference sequence). V gave up 0 bases and J gave up 3 bases; unmatched junction bases: 5. This CDR3 contains 15 residues.

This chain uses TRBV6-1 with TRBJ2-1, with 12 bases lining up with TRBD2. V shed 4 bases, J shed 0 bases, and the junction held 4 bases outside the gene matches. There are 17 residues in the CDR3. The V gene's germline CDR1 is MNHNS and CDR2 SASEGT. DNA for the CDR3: TGTGCCAGCAGTGGGACTAGCGGGATCAGCTCCTACAATGAGCAGTTCTTC. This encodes CASSGTSGISSYNEQFF.

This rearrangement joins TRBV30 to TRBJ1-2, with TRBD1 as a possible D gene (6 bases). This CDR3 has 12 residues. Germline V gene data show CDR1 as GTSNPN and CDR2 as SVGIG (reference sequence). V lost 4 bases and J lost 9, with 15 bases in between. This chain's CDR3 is CAWTRPQGRYTF. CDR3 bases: TGTGCCTGGACCCGCCCACAGGGACGCTACACCTTC. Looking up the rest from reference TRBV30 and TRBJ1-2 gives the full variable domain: SQTIHQWPATLVQPVGSPLSLECTVEGTSNPNLYWYRQAAGRGLQLLFYSVGIGQISSEVPQNLSASRPQDRQFILSSKKLLLSDSGFYLCAWTRPQGRYTFGSGTRLTVV.

CDR3 sequence (DNA): TGTGCCAGCAGCCAAGTGCAGGGTATTTTGGGAGAGACCCAGTACTTC. Amino acids: CASSQVQGILGETQYF. The chain carries TRBV4-2 and TRBJ2-5, with D perhaps matching TRBD1 (5 bases). This CDR3 region has 16 residues. Trimming pared 1 base from V and 4 bases from J, leaving 16 bases between. The germline V gene encodes CDR1 LGHNA and CDR2 YNFKEQ.

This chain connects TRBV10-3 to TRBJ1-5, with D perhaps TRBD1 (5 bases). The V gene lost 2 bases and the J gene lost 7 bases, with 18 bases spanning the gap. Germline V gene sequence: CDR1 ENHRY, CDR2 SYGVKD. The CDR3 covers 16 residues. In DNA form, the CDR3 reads TGTGCCATCAGTGAGCCCCGGGGGGGGGTGGACCAGCCCCAGCATTTT. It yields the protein CAISEPRGGVDQPQHF.

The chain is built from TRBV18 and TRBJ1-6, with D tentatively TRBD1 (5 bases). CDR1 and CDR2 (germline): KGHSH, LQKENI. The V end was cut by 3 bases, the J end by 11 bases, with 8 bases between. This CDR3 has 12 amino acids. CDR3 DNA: TGTGCCAGCTCACCCAGGGATCCACCCCTCCACTTT. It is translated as CASSPRDPPLHF. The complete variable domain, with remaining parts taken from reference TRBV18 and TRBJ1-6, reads NAGVMQNPRHLVRRRGQEARLRCSPMKGHSHVYWYRQLPEEGLKFMVYLQKENIIDESGMPKERFSAEFPKEGPSILRIQQVVRGDSAAYFCASSPRDPPLHFGNGTRLTVT.

As DNA, the CDR3 is TGTGCCAGCAGCTTCCCGGACAGAGAACGGACCCAGTACTTC. Protein sequence: CASSFPDRERTQYF. This rearrangement joins TRBV7-8 to TRBJ2-5; TRBD1 is a possible D gene (6 bases). The CDR3 is 14 residues long. With 3 bases removed from V and 7 bases from J, the gap between germline ends came to 15 bases. In germline, CDR1 is SGHVS, CDR2 FQNEAQ. The complete variable domain, with remaining parts taken from reference TRBV7-8 and TRBJ2-5, reads GAGVSQSPRYKVAKRGQDVALRCDPISGHVSLFWYQQALGQGPEFLTYFQNEAQLDKSGLPSDRFFAERPEGSVSTLKIQRTQQEDSAVYLCASSFPDRERTQYFGPGTRLLVL.

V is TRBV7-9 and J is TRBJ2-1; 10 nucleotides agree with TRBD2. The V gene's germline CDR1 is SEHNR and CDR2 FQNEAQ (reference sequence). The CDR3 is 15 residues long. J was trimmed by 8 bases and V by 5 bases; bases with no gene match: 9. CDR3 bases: TGTGCCAGCAGCCTGAAGCGGGAGGGCCGATATGAGCAGTTCTTC. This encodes CASSLKREGRYEQFF. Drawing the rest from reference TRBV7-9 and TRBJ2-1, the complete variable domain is DTGVSQNPRHKITKRGQNVTFRCDPISEHNRLYWYRQTLGQGPEFLTYFQNEAQLEKSRLLSDRFSAERPKGSFSTLEIQRTEQGDSAMYLCASSLKREGRYEQFFGPGTRLTVL.

In DNA form, the CDR3 reads TGTGCCACCAGTGATCCCACCTTTCCTACTAAGACAGGGGAGCAGTTCTTC. Translated: CATSDPTFPTKTGEQFF. The J gene is TRBJ2-1, the V gene TRBV24-1; 7 nucleotides match TRBD1. The CDR3 runs to 17 residues. V shed 3 bases, J shed 10 bases, and the junction held 17 bases outside the gene matches. Germline assignment: CDR1 KGHDR and CDR2 SFDVKD.